The clone carrying this T cell receptor (beta chain) was counted only a few times. Its specificity is unknown. Looked up from germline, CDR1 is MNHNS and CDR2 is SASEGT. The CDR3 extends over 13 amino acids. Trimming left V 6 bases short and J 7 bases short, with 10 bases between. This entry is derived from a study of CD8 T cells in ankylosing spondylitis. One entry per CDR3 protein results from TCRdb running MiXCR on the 5' RACE reads. This sample has about 840,000 distinct CDR3 sequences, with approximately 12% found just once. General study findings and limits: In reactive arthritis synovial fluid and blood, some motif variants had been reported before. Characteristic, it appeared, of ankylosing spondylitis blood was a TCR beta motif of eight or nine highly homologous variants.

This receptor was identified in a male donor with ankylosing spondylitis. J is TRBJ1-6 and V is TRBV6-1; possible D gene TRBD1, 5 bases. The sequenced material came from blood, either unsorted or a sorted T cell fraction (not recorded which). The CDR3 sequence: CASRRGRNSPLHF. CDR3 in DNA: TGTGCCAGCAGACGGGGCCGGAATTCACCCCTCCACTTT.